The sequence of this T cell receptor beta chain was determined in a study of blood T cell repertoires in COVID-19. Looking at the study overall: Material from acute and convalescent COVID-19 was sourced from the United States, Italy and Spain.

Germline lookup yields CDR1 SGHRS and CDR2 YFSETQ. The CDR3 totals 16 residues. V was cut by 4 bases and J by 6 bases, with 21 bases left in between. Authors' methods: Estimated nucleated cell counts came from reference gene primer amplification. The protocol was immunoSEQ multiplex PCR, while the TCRdb copy is restricted to in-frame clones and leaves out a portion. That table is the source of V, J and clone size, and D and trimming were worked out from the DNA. The data hold 200,000 to 250,000 clones, with more than 75% observed a single time. This chain connects TRBV5-1 to TRBJ2-3, with D possibly matching TRBD2 (5 bases). The sequence came from a man aged 45-65 years who had recovered from COVID-19. Material: peripheral blood. CDR3 loop: CASSGGRTGNFDTQYF. The DNA of the CDR3 is TGCGCCAGCAGCGGCGGTCGGACTGGTAATTTCGATACGCAGTATTTT.